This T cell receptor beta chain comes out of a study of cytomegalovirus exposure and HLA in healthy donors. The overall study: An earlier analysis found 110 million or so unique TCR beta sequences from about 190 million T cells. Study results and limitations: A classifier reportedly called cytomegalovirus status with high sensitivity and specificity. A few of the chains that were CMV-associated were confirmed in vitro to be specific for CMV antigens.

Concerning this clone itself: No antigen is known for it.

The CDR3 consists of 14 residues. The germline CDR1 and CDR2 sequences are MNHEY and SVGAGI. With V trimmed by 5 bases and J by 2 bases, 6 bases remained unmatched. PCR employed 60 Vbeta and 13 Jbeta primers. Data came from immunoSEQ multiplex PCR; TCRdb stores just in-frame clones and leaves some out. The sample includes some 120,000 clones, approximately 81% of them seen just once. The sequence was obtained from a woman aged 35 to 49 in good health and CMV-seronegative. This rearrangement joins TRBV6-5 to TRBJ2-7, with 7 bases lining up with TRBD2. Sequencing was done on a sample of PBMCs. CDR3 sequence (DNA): TGTGCCAGCAGTACCCCCGGGGGGACCTACGAGCAGTACTTC. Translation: CASSTPGGTYEQYF.